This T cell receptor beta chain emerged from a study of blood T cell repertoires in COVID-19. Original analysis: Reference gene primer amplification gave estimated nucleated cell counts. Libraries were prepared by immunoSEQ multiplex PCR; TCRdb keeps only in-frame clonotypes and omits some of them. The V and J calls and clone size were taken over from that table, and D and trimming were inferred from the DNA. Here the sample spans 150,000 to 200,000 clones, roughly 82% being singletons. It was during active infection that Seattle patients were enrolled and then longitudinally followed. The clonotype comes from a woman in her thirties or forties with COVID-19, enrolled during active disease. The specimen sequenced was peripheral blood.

CDR3 sequence reads: CATWRTGGVGYTF. The CDR3 nucleotides read TGTGCCACCTGGCGGACAGGGGGCGTTGGCTACACCTTC. The chain employs TRBV28 and TRBJ1-2; the match to TRBD1 covers 11 bases. CDR1 MDHEN and CDR2 SYDVKM come from the germline V gene. This CDR3 region has 13 residues. Trimming cost V 10 bases and J 7 bases; bases outside gene matches: 8.